This is a list of T cell receptor beta chains from one sample in a study of blood T cell repertoires in COVID-19. Sequencing used immunoSEQ multiplex PCR; TCRdb keeps in-frame clones, though not all of them. The data show about 73,000 clones, roughly 89% seen once. The sample taken for sequencing was peripheral blood. These receptors were collected from a man older than 75 with acute or convalescent COVID-19. The CDR3 runs from the conserved cysteine through the conserved F or W. Each record gives: CDR3 length, V gene, D gene, J gene, CDR3 DNA, CDR3 protein. D genes are given only for firm matches.

len: 12; v_gene: TRBV11-3; d_gene: -; j_gene: TRBJ2-1; CDR3nt: TGTGCCAGCAGCTTTACAGGGTATGAGCAGTTCTTC; CDR3aa: CASSFTGYEQFF
len: 16; v_gene: TRBV7-7; d_gene: -; j_gene: TRBJ1-3; CDR3nt: TGTGCTAGCAGCTTAGACTACGGGGGGCCTGGAAACACCATATATTTT; CDR3aa: CASSLDYGGPGNTIYF
len: 15; v_gene: TRBV5-4; d_gene: TRBD2; j_gene: TRBJ2-5; CDR3nt: TGTGCCAGCACCCCCGGACTAGCGGGAGGAGAGACCCAGTACTTC; CDR3aa: CASTPGLAGGETQYF
len: 13; v_gene: TRBV12-3/TRBV12-4; d_gene: -; j_gene: TRBJ2-5; CDR3nt: TGTGCCAGCAGTTTGGAGAATTTGGAGACCCAGTACTTC; CDR3aa: CASSLENLETQYF
len: 16; v_gene: TRBV5-6; d_gene: TRBD1; j_gene: TRBJ2-4; CDR3nt: TGTGCCAGCAGCCCCTCGGGGACAGTGCCTAAGGGGATTCAGTACTTC; CDR3aa: CASSPSGTVPKGIQYF
len: 16; v_gene: TRBV5-1; d_gene: TRBD2; j_gene: TRBJ2-3; CDR3nt: TGCGCCAGCAGCTTGGCAGTTAGCGGGGGGGTCAATACGCAGTATTTT; CDR3aa: CASSLAVSGGVNTQYF
len: 15; v_gene: TRBV10-3; d_gene: TRBD1; j_gene: TRBJ1-2; CDR3nt: TGTGCCATCAGCCCCCAGGGGGGAGCTAACTATGGCTACACCTTC; CDR3aa: CAISPQGGANYGYTF
len: 12; v_gene: TRBV29-1; d_gene: -; j_gene: TRBJ2-5; CDR3nt: TGCAGCGCCTTGCTAGGGGAAGAGACCCAGTACTTC; CDR3aa: CSALLGEETQYF
len: 15; v_gene: TRBV19; d_gene: TRBD1; j_gene: TRBJ2-1; CDR3nt: TGTGCCAGTAGTAAATTATCCGGGACAGAATATGAGCAGTTCTTC; CDR3aa: CASSKLSGTEYEQFF
len: 15; v_gene: TRBV18; d_gene: TRBD2; j_gene: TRBJ2-5; CDR3nt: TGTGCCAGCTCACCCGTACCGGGAGGCCAAGAGACCCAGTACTTC; CDR3aa: CASSPVPGGQETQYF
len: 17; v_gene: TRBV4-2; d_gene: -; j_gene: TRBJ1-4; CDR3nt: TGTGCCAGCAGCCAAGATGCCGTGGGGGCCTTTAATGAAAAACTGTTTTTT; CDR3aa: CASSQDAVGAFNEKLFF
len: 17; v_gene: TRBV10-2; d_gene: TRBD2; j_gene: TRBJ2-2; CDR3nt: TGCGCCAGCTCCGACCCGGGACTAGCCGATAACACCGGGGAGCTGTTTTTT; CDR3aa: CASSDPGLADNTGELFF
len: 17; v_gene: TRBV4-1; d_gene: TRBD2; j_gene: TRBJ2-7; CDR3nt: TGCGCCAGCAGCCAAGGGGTAGGGACTAGCCCCACTTACGAGCAGTACTTC; CDR3aa: CASSQGVGTSPTYEQYF
len: 14; v_gene: TRBV18; d_gene: -; j_gene: TRBJ1-2; CDR3nt: TGTGCCAGCTCACCAGCGGACTCTAACTATGGCTACACCTTC; CDR3aa: CASSPADSNYGYTF